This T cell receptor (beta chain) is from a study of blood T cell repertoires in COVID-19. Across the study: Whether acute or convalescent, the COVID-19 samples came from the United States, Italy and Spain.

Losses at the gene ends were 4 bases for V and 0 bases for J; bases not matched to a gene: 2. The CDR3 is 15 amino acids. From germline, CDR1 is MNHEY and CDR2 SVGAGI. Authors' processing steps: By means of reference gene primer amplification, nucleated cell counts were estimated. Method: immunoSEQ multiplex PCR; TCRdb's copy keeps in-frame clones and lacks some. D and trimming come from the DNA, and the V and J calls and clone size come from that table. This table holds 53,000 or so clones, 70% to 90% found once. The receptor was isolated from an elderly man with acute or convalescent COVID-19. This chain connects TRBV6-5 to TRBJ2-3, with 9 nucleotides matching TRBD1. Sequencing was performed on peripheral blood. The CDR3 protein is CASSFGQGSTDTQYF. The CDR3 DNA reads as TGTGCCAGCAGTTTCGGACAGGGGAGCACAGATACGCAGTATTTT.